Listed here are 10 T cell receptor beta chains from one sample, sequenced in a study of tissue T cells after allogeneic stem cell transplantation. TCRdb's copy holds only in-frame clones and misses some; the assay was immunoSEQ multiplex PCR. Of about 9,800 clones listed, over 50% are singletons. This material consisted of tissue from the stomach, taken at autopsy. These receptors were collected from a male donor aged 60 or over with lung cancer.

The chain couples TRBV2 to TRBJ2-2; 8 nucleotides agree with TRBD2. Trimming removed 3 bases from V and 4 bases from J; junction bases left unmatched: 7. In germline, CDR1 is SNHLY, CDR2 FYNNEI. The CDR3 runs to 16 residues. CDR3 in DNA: TGTGCCAGCAGTGATAGGGGTAGCGGGACCACCGGGGAGCTGTTTTTT. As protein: CASSDRGSGTTGELFF.

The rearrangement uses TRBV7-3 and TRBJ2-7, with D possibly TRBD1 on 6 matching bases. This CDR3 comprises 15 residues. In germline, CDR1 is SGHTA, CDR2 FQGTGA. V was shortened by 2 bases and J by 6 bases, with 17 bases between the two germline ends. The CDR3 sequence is CASSLGAGIRGEQYF. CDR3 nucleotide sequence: TGTGCCAGCAGCTTAGGGGCAGGGATCAGGGGCGAGCAGTACTTC.

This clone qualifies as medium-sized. The CDR3 sequence is CASSLRLAGYEEQYF. CDR3 nucleotides: TGTGCCAGCAGTTTACGACTAGCGGGATATGAGGAGCAGTACTTC. This chain uses TRBV28 with TRBJ2-7, with 11 nucleotides matching TRBD2. This CDR3 contains 15 residues. Trimming at V came to 2 bases and at J to 7 bases, leaving 7 bases not matched to a gene. Germline assignment: CDR1 MDHEN and CDR2 SYDVKM.

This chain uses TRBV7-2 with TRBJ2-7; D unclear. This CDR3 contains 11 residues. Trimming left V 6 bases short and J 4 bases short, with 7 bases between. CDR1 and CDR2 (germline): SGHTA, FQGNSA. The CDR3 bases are TGTGCCAGCAGAGGCGCGTACGAGCAGTACTTC. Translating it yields CASRGAYEQYF.

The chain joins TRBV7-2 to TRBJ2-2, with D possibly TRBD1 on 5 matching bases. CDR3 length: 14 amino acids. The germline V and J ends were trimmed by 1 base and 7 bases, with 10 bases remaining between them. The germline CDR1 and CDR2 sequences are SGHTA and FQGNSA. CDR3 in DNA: TGTGCCAGCAGCTTAGGCAGGGCCGGCGGGGAGCTGTTTTTT. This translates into CASSLGRAGGELFF. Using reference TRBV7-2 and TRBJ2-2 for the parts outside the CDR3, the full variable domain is GAGVSQSPSNKVTEKGKDVELRCDPISGHTALYWYRQSLGQGLEFLIYFQGNSAPDKSGLPSDRFSAERTGGSVSTLTIQRTQQEDSAVYLCASSLGRAGGELFFGEGSRLTVL.

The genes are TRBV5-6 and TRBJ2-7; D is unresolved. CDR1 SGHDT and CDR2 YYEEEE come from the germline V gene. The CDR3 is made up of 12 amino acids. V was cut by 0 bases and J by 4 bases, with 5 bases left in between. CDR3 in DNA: TGTGCCAGCAGCTTGGATGGGTACGAGCAGTACTTC. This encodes CASSLDGYEQYF. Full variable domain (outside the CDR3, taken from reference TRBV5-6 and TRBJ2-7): DAGVTQSPTHLIKTRGQQVTLRCSPKSGHDTVSWYQQALGQGPQFIFQYYEEEERQRGNFPDRFSGHQFPNYSSELNVNALLLGDSALYLCASSLDGYEQYFGPGTRLTVT.

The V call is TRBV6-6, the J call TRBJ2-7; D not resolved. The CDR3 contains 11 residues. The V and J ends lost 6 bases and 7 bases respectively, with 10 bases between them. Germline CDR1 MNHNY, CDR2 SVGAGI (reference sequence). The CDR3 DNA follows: TGTGCCAGCAGAATGACCGATGAGCAGTACTTC. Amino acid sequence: CASRMTDEQYF.

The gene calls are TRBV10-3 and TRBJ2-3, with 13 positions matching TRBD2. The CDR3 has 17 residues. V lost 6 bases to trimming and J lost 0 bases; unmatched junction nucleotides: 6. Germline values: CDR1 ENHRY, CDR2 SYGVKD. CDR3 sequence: CAIREGLAGPSTDTQYF. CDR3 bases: TGTGCCATCAGGGAGGGACTAGCGGGACCTAGCACAGATACGCAGTATTTT.

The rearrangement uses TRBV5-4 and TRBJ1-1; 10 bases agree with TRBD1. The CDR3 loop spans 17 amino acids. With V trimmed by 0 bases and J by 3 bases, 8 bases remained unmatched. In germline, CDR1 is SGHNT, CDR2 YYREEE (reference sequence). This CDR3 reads CASSLGGTGATYTEAFF. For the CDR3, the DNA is TGTGCCAGCAGCTTGGGTGGGACAGGGGCTACGTACACTGAAGCTTTCTTT.

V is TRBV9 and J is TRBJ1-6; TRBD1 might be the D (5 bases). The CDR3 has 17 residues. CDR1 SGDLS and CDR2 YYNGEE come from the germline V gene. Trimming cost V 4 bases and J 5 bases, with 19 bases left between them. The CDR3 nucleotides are TGTGCCAGCAGCTCTCGTTTCGGGGAAGGGGATAATTCACCCCTCCACTTT. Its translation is CASSSRFGEGDNSPLHF.